This T cell receptor (beta chain) stems from a study of vaccination effects on CD4 cells after COVID-19. Study-level information: Everyone in the study got two shots of either the BNT162b2 or mRNA-1273 vaccine. Study-level findings and limits: Infection-derived and vaccine-derived clones contracted markedly late after vaccination.

Germline values: CDR1 KGHSY, CDR2 FQNENV. The CDR3 runs 16 residues. V was trimmed by 4 bases and J by 7 bases, leaving 20 bases between them. Points on this clone: Its target is unknown.

TCRdb keeps only in-frame clones here, not all; method: immunoSEQ multiplex PCR. This table has tens of thousands of clones, about two thirds appearing once. Following a roughly eleven-day culture, CD4+ T cells were purified. This sample comprised CD4+ T cells from PBMCs cultured without peptide, obtained before COVID-19 vaccination. V usage is TRBV16 and J usage is TRBJ1-5; no definite D call. This receptor was obtained from a human donor who had a prior SARS-CoV-2 infection. CDR3 region: CASSPGDLLLGQPQHF. CDR3 nucleotide sequence: TGTGCCAGCAGCCCGGGAGACCTCCTCCTAGGGCAGCCCCAGCATTTT.